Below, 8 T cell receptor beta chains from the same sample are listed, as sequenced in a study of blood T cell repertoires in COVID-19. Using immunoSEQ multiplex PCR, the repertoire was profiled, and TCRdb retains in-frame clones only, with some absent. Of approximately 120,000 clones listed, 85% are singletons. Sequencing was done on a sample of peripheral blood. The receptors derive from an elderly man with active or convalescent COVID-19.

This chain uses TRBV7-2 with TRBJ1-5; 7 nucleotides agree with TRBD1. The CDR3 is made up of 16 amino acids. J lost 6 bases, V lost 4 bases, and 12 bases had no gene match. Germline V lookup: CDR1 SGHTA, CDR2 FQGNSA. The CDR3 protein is CASSSLPTGVSQPQHF. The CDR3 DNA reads TGTGCCAGCAGCTCCCTTCCAACAGGGGTGAGTCAGCCCCAGCATTTT.

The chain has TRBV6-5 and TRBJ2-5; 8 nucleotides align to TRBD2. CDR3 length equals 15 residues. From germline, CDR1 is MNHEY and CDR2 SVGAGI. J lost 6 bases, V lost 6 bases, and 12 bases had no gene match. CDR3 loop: CASRPWTSRVKTQYF. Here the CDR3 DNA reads TGTGCCAGCAGACCTTGGACTAGCAGGGTTAAGACCCAGTACTTC.

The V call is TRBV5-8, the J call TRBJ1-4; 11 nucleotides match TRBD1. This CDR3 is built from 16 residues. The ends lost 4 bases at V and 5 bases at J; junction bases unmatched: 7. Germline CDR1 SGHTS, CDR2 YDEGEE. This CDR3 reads CASSPRGQGANEKLFF. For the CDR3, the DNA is TGTGCCAGCAGCCCTAGAGGACAGGGGGCGAATGAAAAACTGTTTTTT. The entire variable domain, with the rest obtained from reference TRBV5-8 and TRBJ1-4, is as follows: EAGVTQSPTHLIKTRGQQATLRCSPISGHTSVYWYQQALGLGLQFLLWYDEGEERNRGNFPPRFSGRQFPNYSSELNVNALELEDSALYLCASSPRGQGANEKLFFGSGTQLSVL.

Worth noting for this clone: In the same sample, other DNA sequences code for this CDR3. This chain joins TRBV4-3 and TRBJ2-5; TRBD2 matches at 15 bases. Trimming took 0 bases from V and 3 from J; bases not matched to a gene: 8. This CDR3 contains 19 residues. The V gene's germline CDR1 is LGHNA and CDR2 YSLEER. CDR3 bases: TGCGCCAGCAGCCAAGACCTAAAAAGGACTAGCGGGAGGGAAGAGACCCAGTACTTC. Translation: CASSQDLKRTSGREETQYF.

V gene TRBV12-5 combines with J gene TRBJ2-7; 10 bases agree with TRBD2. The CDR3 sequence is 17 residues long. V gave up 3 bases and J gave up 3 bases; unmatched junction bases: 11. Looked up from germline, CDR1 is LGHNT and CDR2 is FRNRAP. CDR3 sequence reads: CASGFRLAGGTIYEQYF. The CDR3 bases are TGTGCTAGTGGTTTCAGACTAGCGGGCGGGACAATCTACGAGCAGTACTTC.

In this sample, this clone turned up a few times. The CDR3 sequence is CATSRDGVYGYTF. CDR3 DNA sequence: TGTGCCACCAGCAGAGATGGAGTCTATGGCTACACCTTC. The V gene is TRBV15, the J gene TRBJ1-2; D unresolved. Looked up from germline, CDR1 is LNHNV and CDR2 is YYDKDF (reference sequence). This CDR3 spans 13 amino acids. V lost 0 bases to trimming and J lost 4 bases, with 6 bases between them.

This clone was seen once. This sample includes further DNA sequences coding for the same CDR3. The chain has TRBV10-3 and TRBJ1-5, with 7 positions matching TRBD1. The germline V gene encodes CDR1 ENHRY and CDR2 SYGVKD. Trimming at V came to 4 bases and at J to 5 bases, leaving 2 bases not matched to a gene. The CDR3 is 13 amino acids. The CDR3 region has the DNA TGTGCCATCAGTGGGCAGGGGGATCAGCCCCAGCATTTT. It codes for CAISGQGDQPQHF.

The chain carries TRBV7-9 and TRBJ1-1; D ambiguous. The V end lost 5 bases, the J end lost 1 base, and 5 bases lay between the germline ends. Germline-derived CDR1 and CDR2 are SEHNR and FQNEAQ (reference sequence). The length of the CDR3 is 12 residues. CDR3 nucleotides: TGTGCCAGCAGCACATCGAACACTGAAGCTTTCTTT. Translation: CASSTSNTEAFF.